The TCR beta chain under discussion was sequenced for a study of cytomegalovirus exposure and HLA in healthy donors. Overall study results and limits: Reports described diagnosis of cytomegalovirus status by the classifier as highly specific and sensitive. An analysis that was carried out later associated some 17,000 TCR beta sequences with HLA alleles at 0.05 false discovery rate. The study recorded some 160 TCR beta chains that were cytomegalovirus-associated.

Amplification used 60 Vbeta primers and 13 Jbeta primers. Original processing notes: Later, an analysis found around 80 million unique TCR beta chains, and roughly 10 million of these were shared. Profiled with immunoSEQ multiplex PCR; TCRdb holds only in-frame clones, not every one. The V and J calls and the clone size are those of that table, but D and trimming were determined from the DNA. The listing contains some 200,000 clones. Trimming removed 1 base from V and 5 bases from J; junction bases left unmatched: 2. CDR3 length equals 14 residues. Germline loops: CDR1 MNHEY, CDR2 SVGAGI. On this clone: The antigen remains unidentified.

The sequencing sample was made of PBMCs. The chain couples TRBV6-5 to TRBJ2-3; TRBD2 aligns across 8 bases. The TCR originated in a girl aged 2 to 9 in good health and CMV-seropositive. CDR3 nucleotides: TGTGCCAGCAGTTACTTCACTAGCGGAGATACGCAGTATTTT. It is translated as CASSYFTSGDTQYF.